The clone carrying this T cell receptor beta chain was counted a few times. The record originates from a study of CD8+CD57+ T cells in acquired aplastic anemia. CDR1 is SGDLS and CDR2 is YYNGEE in the germline V gene. The CDR3 is made up of 13 amino acids. The ends lost 7 bases at V and 4 bases at J; junction bases unmatched: 5. Profiling of TCR beta VDJ combinations and CDR3 sequences used genomic DNA as template. TCRdb called the reads again in MiXCR, with one record for every CDR3 protein. The sample has under 200,000 distinct CDR3 sequences, around 65% seen once; the top ten hold roughly 50%. The sequenced sample was sorted CD4+, CD8+, or CD8+CD57+ T cells (not recorded which) from PBMCs. The chain uses TRBV9 and TRBJ2-7; 10 positions match TRBD2. The sequence was obtained from a human donor with severe aplastic anemia or a healthy control (not recorded which). DNA of the CDR3: TGTGCCAGCTCGGGACTAGCGTCATACGAGCAGTACTTC. Its protein is CASSGLASYEQYF.